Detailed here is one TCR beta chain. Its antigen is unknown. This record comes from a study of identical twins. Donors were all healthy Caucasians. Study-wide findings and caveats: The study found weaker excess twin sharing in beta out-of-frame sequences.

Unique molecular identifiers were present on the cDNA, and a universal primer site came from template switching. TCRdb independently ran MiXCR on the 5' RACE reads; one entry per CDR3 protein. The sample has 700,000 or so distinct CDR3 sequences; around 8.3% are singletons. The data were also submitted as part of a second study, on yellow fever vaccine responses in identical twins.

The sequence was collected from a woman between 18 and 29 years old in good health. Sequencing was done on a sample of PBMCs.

The CDR3 protein is CASSLAYSEETQYF. The CDR3 DNA reads as TGTGCCAGCAGCTTAGCCTACAGCGAAGAGACCCAGTACTTC. The chain couples TRBV7-2 to TRBJ2-5; no clear D gene. The CDR3 runs 14 residues. CDR1 SGHTA and CDR2 FQGNSA come from the germline V gene. Between the trimmed V and J ends, which lost 0 bases and 3 bases, there was a span of 8 bases.